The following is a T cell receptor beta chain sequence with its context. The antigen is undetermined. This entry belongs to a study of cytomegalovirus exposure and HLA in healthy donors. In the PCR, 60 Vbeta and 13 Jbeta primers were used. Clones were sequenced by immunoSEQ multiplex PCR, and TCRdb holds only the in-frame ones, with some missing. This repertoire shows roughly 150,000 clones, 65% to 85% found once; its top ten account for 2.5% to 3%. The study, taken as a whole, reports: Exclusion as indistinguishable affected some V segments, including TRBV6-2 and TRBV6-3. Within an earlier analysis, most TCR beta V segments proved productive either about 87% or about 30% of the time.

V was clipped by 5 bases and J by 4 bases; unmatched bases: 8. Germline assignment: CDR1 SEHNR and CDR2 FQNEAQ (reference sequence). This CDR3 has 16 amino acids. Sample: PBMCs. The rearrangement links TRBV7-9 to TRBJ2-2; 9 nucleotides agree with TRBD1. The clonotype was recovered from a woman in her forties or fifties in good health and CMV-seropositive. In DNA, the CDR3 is TGTGCCAGCAGCGTCGGACAGGGGCTGGCCACCGGGGAGCTGTTTTTT. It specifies CASSVGQGLATGELFF.